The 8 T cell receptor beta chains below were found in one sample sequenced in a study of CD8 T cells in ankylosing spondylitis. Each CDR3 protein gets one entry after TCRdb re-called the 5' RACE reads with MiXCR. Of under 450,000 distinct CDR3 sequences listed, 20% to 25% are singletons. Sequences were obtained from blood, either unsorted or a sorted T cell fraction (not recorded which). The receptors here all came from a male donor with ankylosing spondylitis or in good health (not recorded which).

CDR3 sequence: CASSSHLGNEQFF. The CDR3 DNA follows: TGTGCCAGCAGCTCACACCTAGGCAATGAGCAGTTCTTC. The chain carries TRBV7-9 and TRBJ2-1; D not certain. CDR3 size: 13 residues. CDR1 and CDR2 from the germline V gene are SEHNR and FQNEAQ (reference sequence). Between the trimmed V and J ends, which lost 4 bases and 6 bases, there was a span of 10 bases.

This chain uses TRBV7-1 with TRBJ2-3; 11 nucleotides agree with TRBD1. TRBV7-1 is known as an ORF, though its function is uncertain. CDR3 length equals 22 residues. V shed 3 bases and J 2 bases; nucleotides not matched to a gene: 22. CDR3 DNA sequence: TGTGCCAGCAGCTCCTCTGTCGGCACCGGGACAGGGGGAAGGAGGAACACAGATACGCAGTATTTT. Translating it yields CASSSSVGTGTGGRRNTDTQYF.

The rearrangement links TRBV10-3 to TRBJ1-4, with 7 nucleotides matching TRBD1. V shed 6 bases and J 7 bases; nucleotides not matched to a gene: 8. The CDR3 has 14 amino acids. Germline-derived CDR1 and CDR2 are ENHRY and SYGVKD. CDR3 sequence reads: CAIRGGGESEKLFF. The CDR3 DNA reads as TGTGCCATCAGGGGAGGGGGCGAGAGTGAAAAACTGTTTTTT.

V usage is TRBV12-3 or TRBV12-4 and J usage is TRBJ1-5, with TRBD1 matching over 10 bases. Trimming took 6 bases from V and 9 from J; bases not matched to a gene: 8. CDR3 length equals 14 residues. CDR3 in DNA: TGTGCCAGCAGCTTCGGACAGGGGGGATGGCCCCAGCATTTT. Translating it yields CASSFGQGGWPQHF.

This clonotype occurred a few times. CDR3 sequence: CATSAGQLGTSGANVLTF. The CDR3 nucleotides are TGTGCCACCAGTGCCGGACAGCTAGGGACCTCTGGGGCCAACGTCCTGACTTTC. J is TRBJ2-6 and V is TRBV24-1, with D possibly being TRBD1 (6 bases). The ends were cut back, 5 bases at V and 0 bases at J, with 16 bases in the middle. The germline gives CDR1 KGHDR, CDR2 SFDVKD. The CDR3 has 18 residues.

The CDR3 here is CASSQGGVSYEQYF. The DNA for the CDR3 is TGTGCCAGCAGCCAAGGGGGGGTCTCCTACGAGCAGTACTTC. The gene calls are TRBV3-1 and TRBJ2-7; D perhaps matches TRBD2 (6 bases). Trimming shortened V by 1 base and J by 0 bases, and 7 bases separated the two germline ends. This CDR3 has 14 residues. The germline gives CDR1 LGHDT, CDR2 YNNKEL (reference sequence).

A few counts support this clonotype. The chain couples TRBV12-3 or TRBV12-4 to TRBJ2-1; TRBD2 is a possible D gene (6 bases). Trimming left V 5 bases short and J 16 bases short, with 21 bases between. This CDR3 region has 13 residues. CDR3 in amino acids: CASSALTSGPGFF. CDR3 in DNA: TGTGCCAGCAGTGCCCTCACGAGCGGGCCTGGCTTCTTC.

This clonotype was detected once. The CDR3 loop reads CASSLPPSAGQTQYF. CDR3 nucleotide sequence: TGTGCCAGCAGCTTACCGCCCTCCGCGGGGCAGACCCAGTACTTC. This rearrangement joins TRBV11-2 to TRBJ2-5; D is perhaps TRBD2 (6 bases). The germline gives CDR1 SGHAT, CDR2 FQNNGV. Trimming took off 2 bases at V and 6 bases at J, with 16 bases between the two ends. The CDR3 sequence is 15 residues long.